These 30 T cell receptor beta chains were all obtained from the same sample, sequenced in a study of OX40 agonist ivuxolimab in advanced cancers. Only in-frame clones appear in the TCRdb table, and some are missing; sequencing was by immunoSEQ multiplex PCR. Altogether about 53,000 clones are present, roughly 80% being singletons, with the ten largest covering around 4.3%. This specimen was CD4+ or CD8+ T cells sorted from blood, taken in a trial of the OX40 agonist ivuxolimab. The receptors were gathered from an adult with an advanced solid tumor such as melanoma, head and neck, liver or kidney cancer.

This chain connects TRBV29-1 to TRBJ2-3, with 8 positions matching TRBD2. Germline V gene sequence: CDR1 SQVTM, CDR2 ANQGSEA. With V trimmed by 4 bases and J by 3 bases, 9 bases remained unmatched. The CDR3 spans 15 residues. The CDR3 DNA reads TGCAGCGTTGGGGAAGCGGGAGTTAGGACAGATACGCAGTATTTT. Translation gives CSVGEAGVRTDTQYF.

The chain recombines TRBV19 with TRBJ2-3, with D uncertain. The V end was cut by 10 bases, the J end by 1 base, with 9 bases between. The CDR3 totals 12 residues. The V gene's germline CDR1 is LNHDA and CDR2 SQIVND (reference sequence). In nucleotides, the CDR3 is TGTGCCACCGGGTGGGGCACAGATACGCAGTATTTT. This gives the protein CATGWGTDTQYF. Full variable domain (outside the CDR3, taken from reference TRBV19 and TRBJ2-3): DGGITQSPKYLFRKEGQNVTLSCEQNLNHDAMYWYRQDPGQGLRLIYYSQIVNDFQKGDIAEGYSVSREKKESFPLTVTSAQKNPTAFYLCATGWGTDTQYFGPGTRLTVL.

The chain recombines TRBV5-1 with TRBJ2-2; TRBD1 might be the D (5 bases). Germline lookup yields CDR1 SGHRS and CDR2 YFSETQ. The CDR3 length is 16 residues. The V and J ends lost 0 bases and 5 bases respectively, with 14 bases between them. The CDR3 sequence is CASSLAQGRRTGELFF. In DNA form, the CDR3 reads TGCGCCAGCAGCTTGGCCCAGGGTCGGAGAACCGGGGAGCTGTTTTTT.

V usage is TRBV27 and J usage is TRBJ1-2, with D perhaps TRBD1 (6 bases). The germline V and J ends were trimmed by 5 bases and 1 base, with 23 bases remaining between them. CDR1 is MNHEY and CDR2 is SMNVEV in the germline V gene (reference sequence). The CDR3 runs 18 residues. CDR3 sequence (DNA): TGTGCCAGCAGTACTAGATACTACCGGGACAACCGTAACTATGGCTACACCTTC. Amino acids: CASSTRYYRDNRNYGYTF.

The rearrangement uses TRBV5-1 and TRBJ2-2; D perhaps matches TRBD2 (6 bases). V was clipped by 5 bases and J by 0 bases, with 11 bases between them. The CDR3 sequence is 15 residues long. Germline V lookup: CDR1 SGHRS, CDR2 YFSETQ. The CDR3 bases are TGCGCCAGCAGATCCGGGACTGCGAACACCGGGGAGCTGTTTTTT. The encoded protein is CASRSGTANTGELFF. Variable domain in full (rest from reference TRBV5-1 and TRBJ2-2): KAGVTQTPRYLIKTRGQQVTLSCSPISGHRSVSWYQQTPGQGLQFLFEYFSETQRNKGNFPGRFSGRQFSNSRSEMNVSTLELGDSALYLCASRSGTANTGELFFGEGSRLTVL.

This clone was seen once. The CDR3 reads CASSIGGWDSSNQPQHF. The CDR3 bases are TGTGCCAGTAGTATAGGTGGGTGGGACTCCTCCAATCAGCCCCAGCATTTT. V is TRBV19 and J is TRBJ1-5, with a weak D call TRBD1 (5 bases). From germline, CDR1 is LNHDA and CDR2 SQIVND (reference sequence). Trimming removed 1 base from V and 3 bases from J, with 16 bases in between. The CDR3 spans 17 residues.

The chain couples TRBV5-4 to TRBJ2-2; 10 nucleotides align to TRBD1. The germline V gene has CDR1 SGHNT and CDR2 YYREEE (reference sequence). CDR3 length: 14 amino acids. After removal of 4 bases from V and 7 bases from J, the junction contained 4 bases not matched to a gene. CDR3 in amino acids: CASSRDRGNGELFF. The DNA of the CDR3 is TGTGCCAGCAGCAGGGACAGGGGAAACGGGGAGCTGTTTTTT.

CDR3 sequence reads: CASSILGGGGDADTQYF. The CDR3 region has the DNA TGTGCCAGCAGCATCCTAGGGGGCGGAGGCGATGCAGATACGCAGTATTTT. The chain combines TRBV7-2 with TRBJ2-3; 7 nucleotides match TRBD1. The germline gives CDR1 SGHTA, CDR2 FQGNSA. The trim removed 5 bases at V and 4 bases at J, leaving 15 bases unmatched. CDR3 length equals 17 residues.

The chain links TRBV19 to TRBJ2-5, with 10 bases matching TRBD1. V was pared by 2 bases and J by 2 bases, with 2 bases of the junction left unmatched. CDR1 LNHDA and CDR2 SQIVND come from the germline V gene (reference sequence). This CDR3 contains 15 residues. The CDR3 region has the DNA TGTGCCAGTAGTATAATGGGACAGGGGCAAGAGACCCAGTACTTC. The encoded protein is CASSIMGQGQETQYF.

This chain links TRBV29-1 with TRBJ2-3, with D perhaps matching TRBD2 (5 bases). The V and J ends lost 8 bases and 6 bases respectively, with 12 bases between them. CDR3 length equals 11 residues. CDR1 SQVTM and CDR2 ANQGSEA come from the germline V gene. CDR3 in amino acids: CSPNAGDTQYF. In nucleotides, the CDR3 is TGCAGCCCGAACGCGGGCGATACGCAGTATTTT.

The chain is built from TRBV28 and TRBJ1-1, with 8 bases aligning to TRBD1. Germline trimming cut 6 bases from V and 0 bases from J; bases unmatched to any gene: 12. CDR1 and CDR2 from the germline V gene are MDHEN and SYDVKM. The CDR3 spans 17 residues. The DNA of the CDR3 is TGTGCCAGCAGCCCACCGACAGGGGCCCACATGAACACTGAAGCTTTCTTT. It codes for CASSPPTGAHMNTEAFF.

This clone was counted a few times. The chain couples TRBV19 to TRBJ2-5; possible D gene TRBD2, 6 bases. Per the germline V gene, CDR1 is LNHDA and CDR2 is SQIVND (reference sequence). The CDR3 length is 12 residues. The germline V and J ends were trimmed by 4 bases and 5 bases, with 8 bases remaining between them. Here the CDR3 reads CASSSRGETQYF. CDR3 coding DNA: TGTGCCAGTAGTAGCCGGGGGGAGACCCAGTACTTC.

This chain links TRBV16 with TRBJ2-3; the match to TRBD2 covers 8 bases. Germline assignment: CDR1 KGHSY and CDR2 FQNENV. V lost 4 bases, J lost 1 base, and 4 bases stayed unmatched. The length of the CDR3 is 15 residues. CDR3 protein: CASSRPGGGTDTQYF. CDR3 in DNA: TGTGCCAGCAGCCGACCGGGAGGGGGCACAGATACGCAGTATTTT. Combining the CDR3 with reference TRBV16 and TRBJ2-3 gives the whole variable domain GEEVAQTPKHLVRGEGQKAKLYCAPIKGHSYVFWYQQVLKNEFKFLISFQNENVFDETGMPKERFSAKCLPNSPCSLEIQATKLEDSAVYFCASSRPGGGTDTQYFGPGTRLTVL.

The rearrangement uses TRBV7-7 and TRBJ1-3, with 7 bases lining up with TRBD1. Germline V gives CDR1 SSHAT, CDR2 FNYEAQ (reference sequence). The CDR3 covers 13 residues. Trimming took 5 bases from V and 10 from J; bases not matched to a gene: 8. This chain's CDR3 is CASSPGTEGTIYF. The CDR3 DNA reads TGTGCCAGCAGCCCAGGGACAGAGGGTACCATATATTTT. The complete variable domain, with remaining parts taken from reference TRBV7-7 and TRBJ1-3, reads GAGVSQSPRYKVTKRGQDVTLRCDPISSHATLYWYQQALGQGPEFLTYFNYEAQPDKSGLPSDRFSAERPEGSISTLTIQRTEQRDSAMYRCASSPGTEGTIYFGEGSWLTVV.

This clone was seen only once. The V gene is TRBV28, the J gene TRBJ2-1; no definite D call. Trimming shortened V by 6 bases and J by 6 bases, and 12 bases separated the two germline ends. The CDR3 length is 13 residues. Per germline, CDR1 MDHEN and CDR2 SYDVKM. The CDR3 protein is CASRETTVNEQFF. CDR3 coding DNA: TGTGCCAGCAGGGAGACGACGGTCAATGAGCAGTTCTTC.

The chain combines TRBV5-4 with TRBJ1-2; no reliable D call. Trimming left V 3 bases short and J 0 bases short, with 12 bases between. The CDR3 is 15 residues long. In germline, CDR1 is SGHNT, CDR2 YYREEE (reference sequence). CDR3 DNA: TGTGCCAGCAGCTCCCGGACTGATACTAACTATGGCTACACCTTC. It specifies CASSSRTDTNYGYTF. Complete variable domain (other parts from reference TRBV5-4 and TRBJ1-2): ETGVTQSPTHLIKTRGQQVTLRCSSQSGHNTVSWYQQALGQGPQFIFQYYREEENGRGNFPPRFSGLQFPNYSSELNVNALELDDSALYLCASSSRTDTNYGYTFGSGTRLTVV.

The V gene is TRBV11-3, the J gene TRBJ2-7, with 8 bases fitting TRBD1. Germline lookup yields CDR1 SGHNT and CDR2 YENEEA. V dropped 4 bases and J dropped 5; count of bases not matched to a gene: 7. CDR3 size: 14 residues. This CDR3 is CASSSRTGRNEQYF. The CDR3 DNA reads as TGTGCCAGCAGCTCCCGGACAGGGCGGAACGAGCAGTACTTC.

The chain has TRBV7-3 and TRBJ1-2; D gene unclear. This CDR3 has 13 residues. CDR1 and CDR2 (germline): SGHTA, FQGTGA. Between the trimmed V and J ends, which lost 2 bases and 4 bases, there was a span of 8 bases. The CDR3 here is CASSLGQVYGYTF. DNA for the CDR3: TGTGCCAGCAGCTTAGGTCAGGTCTATGGCTACACCTTC. Drawing the rest from reference TRBV7-3 and TRBJ1-2, the complete variable domain is GAGVSQTPSNKVTEKGKYVELRCDPISGHTALYWYRQSLGQGPEFLIYFQGTGAADDSGLPNDRFFAVRPEGSVSTLKIQRTERGDSAVYLCASSLGQVYGYTFGSGTRLTVV.

V gene TRBV12-1 combines with J gene TRBJ2-5; TRBD2, the table's D call, lacks a check against the DNA. TRBV12-1 is classified as a pseudogene. The CDR3 has 19 residues. CDR3 nucleotide sequence: TGTGCCAGCAGCCCGCCCGGACTAGCGGGAGGAAAAGAGAGAGAGACCCAGTACTTC. Translated: CASSPPGLAGGKERETQYF.

This chain connects TRBV30 to TRBJ2-1; 8 nucleotides match TRBD1. Germline CDR1 and CDR2: GTSNPN and SVGIG (reference sequence). This CDR3 comprises 13 residues. J was trimmed by 4 bases and V by 6 bases; bases with no gene match: 5. In DNA, the CDR3 is TGTGCCTGTCCCGGGACAGGATACAATGAGCAGTTCTTC. It yields the protein CACPGTGYNEQFF.

V gene TRBV27 combines with J gene TRBJ2-5; 7 positions agree with TRBD2. Germline CDR1 and CDR2: MNHEY and SMNVEV (reference sequence). The CDR3 has 14 residues. Unmatched junction bases numbered 7, after V lost 6 bases and J lost 3 bases. The CDR3 is CASRDRTREETQYF. CDR3 coding DNA: TGTGCCAGCAGGGACCGGACTAGGGAAGAGACCCAGTACTTC.

The rearrangement links TRBV9 to TRBJ1-2, with unresolved D. The CDR3 has 12 amino acids. V dropped 2 bases and J dropped 6 bases, with 8 bases sitting between them. CDR1 and CDR2 from the germline V gene are SGDLS and YYNGEE. The CDR3 DNA reads as TGTGCCAGCAGCGTCCCCAGTAATGGCTACACCTTC. It codes for CASSVPSNGYTF.

Concerning this clone itself: No conserved phenylalanine or tryptophan is present at the end of the CDR3, so a read error is the likely explanation. The DNA is omitted, as the CDR3 cannot be located on it reliably, and the CDR3 follows TCRdb's listing. V usage is TRBV2 and J usage is TRBJ2-3; the table's D call, TRBD2, was not checked against the DNA. Germline loops: CDR1 SNHLY, CDR2 FYNNEI. The CDR3 comprises 11 residues, both ends counted. The CDR3 reads CASGKGRDWQI.

This rearrangement joins TRBV7-8 to TRBJ1-3; D is undetermined. V was cut by 6 bases and J by 0 bases, with 9 bases left in between. Germline-derived CDR1 and CDR2 are SGHVS and FQNEAQ. CDR3 size: 14 residues. CDR3 DNA sequence: TGTGCCAGCAGGGGGTTTGACTCTGGAAACACCATATATTTT. Translating it yields CASRGFDSGNTIYF.

The V gene is TRBV5-4, the J gene TRBJ2-7; 11 bases map to TRBD1. The CDR3 runs 16 residues. J was trimmed by 3 bases and V by 4 bases; bases with no gene match: 9. CDR1 and CDR2 from the germline V gene are SGHNT and YYREEE (reference sequence). The CDR3, as DNA: TGTGCCAGCAGCGCAGGGACAGGGGGGTCCCTCTACGAGCAGTACTTC. Encoded protein: CASSAGTGGSLYEQYF.

The J gene is TRBJ2-3, the V gene TRBV7-9; maybe TRBD2 (5 bases). Trimming removed 2 bases at V and 2 bases at J, with 14 bases between. In germline, CDR1 is SEHNR, CDR2 FQNEAQ (reference sequence). This CDR3 contains 16 residues. Here the CDR3 DNA reads TGTGCCAGCAGCTTAACTGGACTCCCAAACACAGATACGCAGTATTTT. This translates into CASSLTGLPNTDTQYF.

The V gene is TRBV5-4, the J gene TRBJ2-4, with D tentatively TRBD1 or TRBD2 (5 bases each). Germline CDR1 reads SGHNT; CDR2 reads YYREEE (reference sequence). Trimming shortened V by 2 bases and J by 5 bases, and 11 bases separated the two germline ends. The CDR3 length is 14 residues. CDR3 loop: CASSFAGTQNIQYF. The CDR3 nucleotides are TGTGCCAGCAGCTTCGCAGGGACCCAAAACATTCAGTACTTC.

The V call is TRBV11-3, the J call TRBJ2-1; D is unclear. Germline-derived CDR1 and CDR2 are SGHNT and YENEEA. The CDR3 has 12 amino acids. The V end lost 1 base, the J end lost 9 bases, and 7 bases lay between the germline ends. CDR3 sequence (DNA): TGTGCCAGCAGCTTAGCGACGGGTGAGCAGTTCTTC. This encodes CASSLATGEQFF.

The chain carries TRBV5-1 and TRBJ2-5; TRBD1 is a possible D gene (6 bases). V was shortened by 3 bases and J by 2 bases, with 11 bases between the two germline ends. This CDR3 is 14 amino acids long. The V gene's germline CDR1 is SGHRS and CDR2 YFSETQ. The CDR3 nucleotides are TGCGCCAGCAGCTCTGGGACACTACAAGAGACCCAGTACTTC. Amino acids: CASSSGTLQETQYF.

This clone was observed a handful of times. The chain uses TRBV5-1 and TRBJ1-2; weak D call: TRBD1 (5 bases). From germline, CDR1 is SGHRS and CDR2 YFSETQ. The CDR3 has 12 amino acids. Trimming cost V 3 bases and J 5 bases, with 8 bases left between them. The CDR3 bases are TGCGCCAGCAGCTCGACAGTTTATGGCTACACCTTC. This codes for CASSSTVYGYTF.